This T cell receptor (beta chain) was found in a study of monozygotic twins with inflammatory bowel disease. This CDR3 is built from 14 residues. Per the germline V gene, CDR1 is KGHDR and CDR2 is SFDVKD. Study findings and constraints: In the analysis, different T cell subtypes could not be told apart.

Total RNA amounting to about 3,600 ng went into each TCR library. Via template switching, UMIs carrying a 6-nucleotide sample barcode were introduced. From its re-call of the 5' RACE reads, TCRdb lists each CDR3 protein once, without DNA. This sample lists roughly 140,000 distinct CDR3 sequences; its ten largest clones have 2.4%. A word on this clonotype: What it binds is not known.

This chain connects TRBV24-1 to TRBJ1-5; the D gene TCRdb calls, TRBD1, cannot be checked with no DNA. The receptor comes from a human donor with ulcerative colitis or Crohn's disease, or a healthy co-twin of an affected twin (not recorded which). The sample consisted of blood. CDR3: CATSGQGPNQPQHF.